This T cell receptor beta chain emerged from a study of early T cells in non-severe SARS-CoV-2 infection. Germline V lookup: CDR1 SGHDT, CDR2 YYEEEE. V shed 1 base and J shed 6 bases, with 14 bases lying between them. This CDR3 has 14 amino acids. Attachment of unique molecular identifiers was made to individual cDNA molecules. TCRdb re-derived calls from the 5' RACE reads in MiXCR, one entry per CDR3 protein. The sample comprises some 82,000 distinct CDR3 sequences, 9.5% to 13% of which are singletons, and about 2.7% rests with the top ten. This clonotype was recorded at least ten times. This chain uses TRBV5-6 with TRBJ2-7, with D possibly being TRBD1 (5 bases). The material sequenced was whole blood. The sequence was collected from an adult who was a healthcare worker with PCR-confirmed SARS-CoV-2 infection or an uninfected control (not recorded which). CDR3 nucleotide sequence: TGTGCCAGCAGCTTGTATTTGGGGCCCCCCGAGCAGTACTTC. It is translated as CASSLYLGPPEQYF.